This T cell receptor (beta chain) stems from a study of blood T cells in healthy people across ages. Across the study: About one barcoded beta molecule per two T cells came from capture by template switching.

CDR3 length: 14 amino acids. V gave up 3 bases and J gave up 1 base, with 10 bases separating them. CDR1 and CDR2 from the germline V gene are SGHTA and FQGNSA. Whole-study results and caveats: More naive CD4+ cells and higher diversity were found in long-lived than in aged donors. TCR beta diversity, measured per million T cells, fell in a roughly linear way with age.

Approximately 9.6 milliliters of peripheral blood were drawn from each donor into EDTA-treated tubes. As to this clonotype: Its antigen is unknown. A read error is possible here, since a much larger clone lies one base away.

Primers used in a second PCR of roughly 6 to 12 cycles were a sample-barcoded 5' primer and a J-beta primer mix. MiXCR, run by TCRdb on the 5' RACE reads, gives a single entry per CDR3 protein. The profile shows fewer than 1,000,000 distinct CDR3 sequences, 35% to 60% of them singletons. This clonotype was obtained from a man older than 75 in good health. The rearrangement uses TRBV7-2 and TRBJ2-7; TRBD1 is a possible D gene (6 bases). Sequencing input: blood. The CDR3 nucleotides read TGTGCCAGCAGCTTGGAGAGGGGGTCCTACGAGCAGTACTTC. Its protein product is CASSLERGSYEQYF. Full variable domain (outside the CDR3, taken from reference TRBV7-2 and TRBJ2-7): GAGVSQSPSNKVTEKGKDVELRCDPISGHTALYWYRQSLGQGLEFLIYFQGNSAPDKSGLPSDRFSAERTGGSVSTLTIQRTQQEDSAVYLCASSLERGSYEQYFGPGTRLTVT.